The source of this T cell receptor beta chain is a study of tumor-infiltrating lymphocytes in oesophageal squamous cell carcinoma. CDR3 length: 18 residues. Trimming cost V 0 bases and J 13 bases; bases outside gene matches: 16. Germline CDR1 reads SGHTA; CDR2 reads FQGNSA. TCRdb re-called the PCR reads with MiXCR, one entry per CDR3 protein. The table includes about 16,000 distinct CDR3 sequences, 50% detected once. The origin of this receptor is a male donor with esophageal squamous cell carcinoma. This sequence joins TRBV7-2 and TRBJ2-4; 12 bases line up with TRBD2. Sequences were obtained from esophageal tumor tissue. The CDR3 loop is CASSLAGTSGLSRGEQYF. DNA for the CDR3: TGTGCCAGCAGCTTAGCCGGGACTAGCGGGTTAAGTCGTGGGGAGCAGTACTTC.